These T cell receptor beta chains were read from a single sample in a study of cytomegalovirus exposure and HLA in healthy donors. Libraries were prepared by immunoSEQ multiplex PCR; TCRdb keeps only in-frame clonotypes and omits some of them. Found here are 200,000 to 250,000 clones, about 85% of them singletons; the top ten hold over 1%. Material: PBMCs. The source is a human donor in good health. Each CDR3 is given with its conserved first and last residue. A D gene is named only where the DNA matches it firmly. Some rows have no size entry. The others give once, few or many, or a class for an expanded clone.

CDR3aa | CDR3nt | j_gene | d_gene | abundance | v_gene
CASRGPYGYTF | TGTGCCAGCAGAGGGCCCTATGGCTACACCTTC | TRBJ1-2 | - | - | TRBV30
CASSARGETQYF | TGTGCCAGCAGTGCTAGGGGAGAGACCCAGTACTTC | TRBJ2-5 | - | - | TRBV6-4
CASSFERAGGYTF | TGTGCCAGCAGCTTTGAACGGGCGGGTGGTTACACCTTC | TRBJ1-2 | - | - | TRBV5-4
CASSEQGLTEAFF | TGCGCCAGCAGTGAGCAGGGTCTCACTGAAGCTTTCTTT | TRBJ1-1 | - | few | TRBV10-2
CASREGGATNEKLFF | TGTGCCAGCAGGGAGGGGGGGGCAACTAATGAAAAACTGTTTTTT | TRBJ1-4 | - | - | TRBV6-1
CASSPPGQGTYEQYF | TGTGCCAGCTCACCTCCGGGACAGGGCACCTACGAGCAGTACTTC | TRBJ2-7 | TRBD1 | - | TRBV18
CASSYGSNQPQHF | TGTGCCAGCAGTTACGGCAGCAATCAGCCCCAGCATTTT | TRBJ1-5 | - | - | TRBV6-5
CSVGTLAGVSTNEQFF | TGCAGCGTTGGGACTCTAGCGGGAGTTTCTACCAATGAGCAGTTCTTC | TRBJ2-1 | TRBD2 | - | TRBV29-1
CASSQGQGAMNTEAFF | TGTGCCAGCAGCCAAGGACAGGGAGCCATGAACACTGAAGCTTTCTTT | TRBJ1-1 | TRBD1 | - | TRBV14
CSVALTGIDEQFF | TGCAGCGTTGCTCTGACAGGGATCGATGAGCAGTTCTTC | TRBJ2-1 | TRBD1 | - | TRBV29-1
CASSRMGSSYNEQFF | TGTGCCAGCAGCCGAATGGGGAGCTCCTACAATGAGCAGTTCTTC | TRBJ2-1 | - | - | TRBV14
CASSEGTGNTEAFF | TGTGCCAGCAGTGAGGGGACAGGGAACACTGAAGCTTTCTTT | TRBJ1-1 | TRBD1 | - | TRBV6-4
CASSVDPQGTYEQYF | TGTGCCAGCAGCGTAGACCCCCAGGGTACCTACGAGCAGTACTTC | TRBJ2-7 | - | once | TRBV9
CASSPDIGGHREQYF | TGTGCCAGCAGCCCAGATATCGGAGGGCACAGAGAGCAGTACTTC | TRBJ2-7 | - | - | TRBV9
CASSRHEGTNEKLFF | TGTGCCAGCAGTCGCCATGAGGGAACTAATGAAAAACTGTTTTTT | TRBJ1-4 | - | - | TRBV6-6
CASSQDSGGIYNEQFF | TGCGCCAGCAGCCAAGATTCGGGGGGGATATACAATGAGCAGTTCTTC | TRBJ2-1 | TRBD2 | - | TRBV4-3
CAIKKLAGTNEQFF | TGTGCCATCAAGAAACTAGCGGGCACCAATGAGCAGTTCTTC | TRBJ2-1 | TRBD2 | - | TRBV10-3
CASSGTGLNQPQHF | TGTGCCAGCAGCGGGACAGGCCTTAATCAGCCCCAGCATTTT | TRBJ1-5 | TRBD1 | - | TRBV6-5
CASSGGTGKQFF | TGTGCCAGCAGCGGGGGGACAGGGAAGCAGTTCTTC | TRBJ2-1 | TRBD1 | - | TRBV7-3
CASSSLRLNEQFF | TGTGCCAGCAGCTCCCTTCGACTCAATGAGCAGTTCTTC | TRBJ2-1 | - | - | TRBV11-1
CASSLGGSGNTIYF | TGTGCCAGCAGTTTAGGGGGGTCTGGAAACACCATATATTTT | TRBJ1-3 | - | - | TRBV27
CASSLEVTEIPQFF | TGTGCCAGCAGCTTAGAGGTGACAGAAATCCCTCAGTTCTTC | TRBJ2-1 | - | - | TRBV7-9
CASSPQGSTDTQYF | TGCGCCAGCAGCCCCCAGGGCAGCACAGATACGCAGTATTTT | TRBJ2-3 | - | - | TRBV5-1
CASSPQGLAGSLGRQGTQYF | TGTGCCAGCAGTCCACAGGGACTAGCGGGATCCCTAGGCCGACAGGGTACGCAGTATTTT | TRBJ2-3 | TRBD2 | - | TRBV7-3
CASSAGTSGLEQYF | TGCGCCAGCAGCGCCGGGACTAGCGGGCTCGAGCAGTACTTC | TRBJ2-7 | TRBD2 | - | TRBV5-1
CASSLVVLGYEQYF | TGTGCCAGCAGCTTAGTGGTGCTAGGATACGAGCAGTACTTC | TRBJ2-7 | - | - | TRBV7-2
CAWSVLSSTDTQYF | TGTGCCTGGAGTGTACTATCCAGCACAGATACGCAGTATTTT | TRBJ2-3 | - | - | TRBV30
CASSARITGRGSGGELFF | TGTGCCAGCAGCGCACGCATAACCGGACGAGGGAGCGGCGGGGAGCTGTTTTTT | TRBJ2-2 | - | - | TRBV7-9
CASSTSNGNTIYF | TGTGCCAGCAGTACTAGCAACGGAAACACCATATATTTT | TRBJ1-3 | - | - | TRBV2
CASSLGLAATTDTQYF | TGCGCCAGCAGCTTAGGACTAGCGGCAACCACAGATACGCAGTATTTT | TRBJ2-3 | TRBD2 | - | TRBV5-1
CASRLSGGWTYEQYF | TGTGCCAGCAGACTAAGCGGAGGCTGGACCTACGAGCAGTACTTC | TRBJ2-7 | - | - | TRBV6-6
CAHAPEGYEQYF | TGTGCCCACGCCCCGGAGGGGTACGAGCAGTACTTC | TRBJ2-7 | - | - | TRBV2
CATSRDTSGSYNEQFF | TGTGCCACCAGCAGGGATACTAGCGGGAGCTACAATGAGCAGTTCTTC | TRBJ2-1 | TRBD2 | - | TRBV15
CASSLHGQGKTEAFF | TGTGCCAGCAGTTTACACGGACAGGGTAAGACTGAAGCTTTCTTT | TRBJ1-1 | TRBD1 | - | TRBV28
CASSRRDSQPQHF | TGTGCCAGCAGCCGCCGTGACAGTCAGCCCCAGCATTTT | TRBJ1-5 | - | - | TRBV11-2
CASSPNTGSDTQYF | TGCGCCAGCAGCCCTAACACAGGGTCAGATACGCAGTATTTT | TRBJ2-3 | - | - | TRBV4-3
CSVDRGLADTQYF | TGCAGCGTTGACAGGGGACTAGCAGATACGCAGTATTTT | TRBJ2-3 | TRBD2 | once | TRBV29-1
CASSATSGRYYEQYF | TGTGCCAGCAGCGCCACTAGCGGGAGGTATTACGAGCAGTACTTC | TRBJ2-7 | TRBD2 | once | TRBV28
CASRDATTSYEQYF | TGTGCCAGCAGAGATGCGACTACTTCTTACGAGCAGTACTTC | TRBJ2-7 | - | - | TRBV11-2
CASSLPGLGSTEQFF | TGTGCCAGCAGCTTACCGGGACTAGGAAGTACTGAGCAGTTCTTC | TRBJ2-1 | TRBD2 | - | TRBV7-3
CASSDGQGGTNEKLFF | TGTGCCAGCAGTGACGGACAGGGGGGGACTAATGAAAAACTGTTTTTT | TRBJ1-4 | TRBD1 | - | TRBV6-1
CASSRRPPLEVKGSNEQYF | TGCGCCAGCAGTCGTCGACCCCCCCTGGAGGTTAAGGGTTCGAACGAGCAGTACTTC | TRBJ2-7 | - | - | TRBV4-1
CASSWGTSGTYNEQFF | TGTGCCAGCAGCTGGGGGACTAGCGGAACCTACAATGAGCAGTTCTTC | TRBJ2-1 | TRBD2 | - | TRBV5-8
CASSQGQSTNTQYF | TGTGCCAGCAGCCAGGGACAGAGCACAAATACGCAGTATTTT | TRBJ2-3 | TRBD1 | once | TRBV28
CASSLDRYYSYEQYF | TGTGCCAGCAGCTTAGACAGGTACTATTCCTACGAGCAGTACTTC | TRBJ2-7 | - | once | TRBV7-2